This T cell receptor beta chain was sequenced during a study of cytomegalovirus exposure and HLA in healthy donors. Whole-study context: Of the donors genotyped, several hundred in all, 75% to 85% fell in the Caucasian-associated ancestry cluster. The study, taken as a whole, reports: An analysis done earlier found most TCR beta V segments productive about 87% or about 30% of the time.

The PCR ran on 60 Vbeta and 13 Jbeta primers. Original processing notes: In a later analysis, the count reached some 83 million unique TCR beta chains, with 10 million to 11 million shared. Libraries were prepared by immunoSEQ multiplex PCR; TCRdb keeps only in-frame clonotypes and omits some of them. D and trimming come from the DNA, and the V and J calls and clone size come from that table. The sample holds about 160,000 clones, approximately 80% seen once. This clone was recorded once. Its antigen is undetermined. Germline V gene data show CDR1 as LNHDA and CDR2 as SQIVND (reference sequence). Trimming left V 5 bases short and J 1 base short, with 11 bases between. CDR3 length equals 14 residues.

The source material was PBMCs. The origin of this receptor is a man over 45 in good health and CMV-seropositive. The V gene is TRBV19, the J gene TRBJ1-1; TRBD1 is a possible D gene (6 bases). The CDR3 sequence: CASSSPGQNTEAFF. CDR3 DNA: TGTGCCAGTAGTTCACCGGGACAGAACACTGAAGCTTTCTTT.